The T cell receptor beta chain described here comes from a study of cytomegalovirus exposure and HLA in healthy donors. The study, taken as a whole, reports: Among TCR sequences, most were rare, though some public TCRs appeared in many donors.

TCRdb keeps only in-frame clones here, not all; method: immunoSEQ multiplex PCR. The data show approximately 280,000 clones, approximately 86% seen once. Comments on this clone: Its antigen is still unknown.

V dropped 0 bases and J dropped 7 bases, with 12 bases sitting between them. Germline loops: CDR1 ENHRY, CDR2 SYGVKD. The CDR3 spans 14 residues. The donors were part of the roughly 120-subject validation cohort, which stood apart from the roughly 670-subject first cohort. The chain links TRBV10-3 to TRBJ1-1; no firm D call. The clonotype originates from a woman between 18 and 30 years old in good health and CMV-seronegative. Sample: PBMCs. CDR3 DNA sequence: TGTGCCATCAGTGAGTCGATACGATCCGGTGAAGCTTTCTTT. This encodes CAISESIRSGEAFF.